This T cell receptor beta chain was sequenced for a study of vaccination effects on CD4 cells after COVID-19. Antigen-specific CD4+ T cells were first expanded with viral peptide pools by the ViraFEST assay and only then sequenced. Around day 10 of culture, CD4+ T cells were separated out. Every participant took two doses of the BNT162b2 or mRNA-1273 vaccine. Remarks on this clone: The antigen is not known.

Method: immunoSEQ multiplex PCR; TCRdb's copy keeps in-frame clones and lacks some. The data show roughly 27,000 clones, about 79% seen once. Germline V gives CDR1 SGHAT, CDR2 FQNNGV. There are 14 residues in the CDR3. The germline V and J ends were trimmed by 2 bases and 14 bases, with 20 bases remaining between them. The chain is built from TRBV11-2 and TRBJ2-3; possible D gene TRBD1, 6 bases. The sequence was collected from a human donor who received a COVID-19 vaccine. Some clones in this sample may be carry-over from other donors' samples. The specimen was CD4+ T cells from PBMCs cultured with SARS-CoV-2 spike peptides, collected after COVID-19 vaccination. The CDR3 DNA is TGTGCCAGCAGCTTATCTTTCCAGGGGTACTATTCGTATTTT. Translating gives CASSLSFQGYYSYF.